This entry lists 29 T cell receptor beta chains sequenced from one sample in a study of blood T cell repertoires in COVID-19. Assay used: immunoSEQ multiplex PCR; TCRdb lists only in-frame clones, some missing. The table shows about 430,000 clones, with roughly 90% occurring only once. Source material: PBMCs or T cells enriched from blood (not recorded which). The receptors come from a woman aged 18-35 years who had been exposed to COVID-19.

This clone was recorded only once. The J gene is TRBJ2-1, the V gene TRBV5-1; D unclear. The CDR3 is 17 residues long. CDR1 SGHRS and CDR2 YFSETQ come from the germline V gene. Trimming took off 0 bases at V and 1 base at J, with 14 bases between the two ends. The DNA of the CDR3 is TGCGCCAGCAGCTTGGCCAAAGCTCGAAAGTCCTACAATGAGCAGTTCTTC. This codes for CASSLAKARKSYNEQFF.

The chain employs TRBV6-1 and TRBJ2-7; 7 bases are shared with TRBD1. The CDR3 contains 15 residues. Trimming removed 2 bases from V and 3 bases from J; junction bases left unmatched: 7. The germline gives CDR1 MNHNS, CDR2 SASEGT. The CDR3 DNA follows: TGTGCCAGCAGTGAAATAAGTACAGGGGACTACGAGCAGTACTTC. This translates into CASSEISTGDYEQYF.

The V gene is TRBV3-1 (or the pseudogene TRBV3-2), the J gene TRBJ1-4; D perhaps matches TRBD1 (6 bases). From germline, CDR1 is LGHDT and CDR2 YNNKEL (reference sequence). Trimming shortened V by 3 bases and J by 8 bases, and 16 bases separated the two germline ends. CDR3 length: 15 residues. The CDR3 DNA follows: TGTGCCAGCAGCCATTCCAGGGGTCCCCACGAAAAACTGTTTTTT. Amino acid sequence: CASSHSRGPHEKLFF.

This clone came up a few times. The chain is built from TRBV30 and TRBJ1-5; 7 bases are a match to TRBD1. CDR3 size: 13 residues. In germline, CDR1 is GTSNPN, CDR2 SVGIG (reference sequence). V lost 1 base to trimming and J lost 4 bases; unmatched junction nucleotides: 1. CDR3 loop: CAWSEQGNQPQHF. CDR3 in DNA: TGTGCCTGGAGTGAACAGGGGAATCAGCCCCAGCATTTT.

About this clone itself: Other DNA sequences in this sample translate to the same CDR3. The rearrangement links TRBV28 to TRBJ1-2; no reliable D call. Between the trimmed V and J ends, which lost 3 bases and 2 bases, there was a span of 7 bases. The CDR3 is made up of 13 amino acids. Germline V CDR1 and CDR2: MDHEN, SYDVKM. The CDR3 bases are TGTGCCAGCAGTTTGCCGGGAAACTATGGCTACACCTTC. Protein product: CASSLPGNYGYTF.

The chain is built from TRBV21-1 and TRBJ2-1; the table names TRBD2, a call not compared with the DNA. TRBV21-1 is labeled a pseudogene. CDR3 size: 11 residues. The CDR3 sequence: CASSKRNEQFF. The DNA for the CDR3 is TGTGCCAGCAGCAAACGCAATGAGCAGTTCTTC.

The chain uses TRBV3-1 (or the pseudogene TRBV3-2) and TRBJ1-2; no clear D. Per germline, CDR1 LGHDT and CDR2 YNNKEL (reference sequence). Deletions cut 0 bases from V and 2 bases from J, with 10 bases between. CDR3 length: 15 residues. CDR3 sequence (DNA): TGTGCCAGCAGCCAAGATATAAGAGGGAACTATGGCTACACCTTC. Its translation: CASSQDIRGNYGYTF.

The CDR3 region is CARSKGQGGYTF. The CDR3 DNA follows: TGTGCCAGAAGCAAGGGACAGGGCGGCTACACCTTC. The V gene is TRBV5-3, the J gene TRBJ1-2; TRBD1 aligns across 9 bases. TRBV5-3 is assigned to the ORF class and has an uncertain function. This CDR3 is built from 12 residues. The junction had 3 bases not matched to a gene; V was cut back by 4 bases and J by 8 bases.

Points on this clone: This specimen includes other DNA sequences encoding the same CDR3. The chain joins TRBV18 to TRBJ1-1; 7 positions match TRBD1. The J segment lost 6 bases and the V segment lost 3 bases, leaving 7 bases of the junction unmatched. The CDR3 has 14 residues. From germline, CDR1 is KGHSH and CDR2 LQKENI. The CDR3 DNA reads TGTGCCAGCTCACCCCGACAGGGTGGCGCTGAAGCTTTCTTT. Amino acids: CASSPRQGGAEAFF.

The V and J genes are TRBV5-1 and TRBJ1-1; D is undetermined. The germline V gene encodes CDR1 SGHRS and CDR2 YFSETQ. V lost 4 bases and J 4 bases, leaving 14 bases between the germline ends. The CDR3 is 14 residues long. The CDR3 sequence: CASSGQIRGTEAFF. As DNA, the CDR3 is TGCGCCAGCAGCGGCCAGATACGGGGCACTGAAGCTTTCTTT.

The chain couples TRBV7-9 to TRBJ2-7; D is unresolved. Germline CDR1 is SEHNR and CDR2 is FQNEAQ (reference sequence). With 1 base removed from V and 0 bases from J, the gap between germline ends came to 7 bases. The CDR3 runs 14 residues. CDR3 in amino acids: CASSLGWSSYEQYF. DNA of the CDR3: TGTGCCAGCAGCTTAGGATGGAGCTCCTACGAGCAGTACTTC.

This rearrangement joins TRBV27 to TRBJ1-6; tentatively, D is TRBD1 (6 bases). The ends were cut back, 2 bases at V and 8 bases at J, with 22 bases in the middle. Germline lookup yields CDR1 MNHEY and CDR2 SMNVEV (reference sequence). CDR3 length: 18 amino acids. Here the CDR3 reads CASSLEAPGETIDSPLHF. In nucleotides, the CDR3 is TGTGCCAGCAGTTTAGAAGCCCCAGGGGAAACAATCGATTCACCCCTCCACTTT.

The chain couples TRBV28 to TRBJ2-7; tentative D call: TRBD2 (5 bases). Per the germline V gene, CDR1 is MDHEN and CDR2 is SYDVKM. Trimming pared 3 bases from V and 2 bases from J, leaving 11 bases between. The CDR3 has 14 amino acids. As DNA, the CDR3 is TGTGCCAGCAGTTTCCTGGACTCTGCCTACGAGCAGTACTTC. This codes for CASSFLDSAYEQYF.

The chain uses TRBV6-5 and TRBJ2-2, with 9 bases identical to TRBD2. CDR3 length: 13 amino acids. The germline CDR1 and CDR2 sequences are MNHEY and SVGAGI. The DNA for the CDR3 is TGTGCAGGTATAGCGGGGGACACCGGGGAGCTGTTTTTT. Its protein product is CAGIAGDTGELFF.

The chain recombines TRBV28 with TRBJ1-5; D is possibly TRBD1 (6 bases). The germline V gene has CDR1 MDHEN and CDR2 SYDVKM. V was pared by 8 bases and J by 4 bases, with 12 bases between. This CDR3 contains 13 residues. CDR3 nucleotide sequence: TGTGCCAGCGGGGGCCGGCAGAATCAGCCCCAGCATTTT. It encodes CASGGRQNQPQHF.

This clone was detected only once. The J gene is TRBJ1-1, the V gene TRBV2, with D possibly matching TRBD1 (6 bases). The length of the CDR3 is 15 residues. V was cut by 3 bases and J by 6 bases, with 17 bases left in between. Germline V gene data show CDR1 as SNHLY and CDR2 as FYNNEI. CDR3 residues: CASSDLGQMASEAFF. The DNA of the CDR3 is TGTGCCAGCAGTGATTTAGGACAGATGGCCTCTGAAGCTTTCTTT.

As for this clone: The junction departs from the called germline gene at one end, perhaps through a read error. The chain employs TRBV7-2 and TRBJ2-7, with TRBD2 as a possible D gene (5 bases). Germline V CDR1 and CDR2: SGHTA, FQGNSA. The CDR3 consists of 14 residues. The CDR3 is CASRLGLETYEQYF. Here the CDR3 DNA reads TGTGCCAGCAGGTTAGGACTGGAGACCTACGAGCAGTACTTC.

The CDR3 spells CASTKPGTRRDTQYF. The CDR3 DNA reads TGTGCCAGCACCAAACCCGGGACTAGGAGGGATACGCAGTATTTT. The genes are TRBV7-8 and TRBJ2-3; 8 bases match TRBD2. Germline V CDR1 and CDR2: SGHVS, FQNEAQ. The CDR3 consists of 15 residues. J was trimmed by 6 bases and V by 7 bases; bases with no gene match: 12.

The genes are TRBV2 and TRBJ1-1; D not resolved. Germline CDR1 reads SNHLY; CDR2 reads FYNNEI. V lost 3 bases, J lost 6 bases, and 14 bases lay in between. The CDR3 has 14 amino acids. The chain's CDR3 is CASSDRREVPEAFF. The CDR3 DNA reads TGTGCCAGCAGTGACCGGCGGGAGGTCCCTGAAGCTTTCTTT.

The CDR3 sequence: CASSSQGAPYNEQFF. As DNA, the CDR3 is TGCGCCAGCAGCTCACAGGGGGCGCCCTACAATGAGCAGTTCTTC. The chain combines TRBV5-1 with TRBJ2-1; 9 bases align to TRBD1. After removal of 3 bases from V and 2 bases from J, the junction contained 3 bases not matched to a gene. From germline, CDR1 is SGHRS and CDR2 YFSETQ. CDR3 length equals 15 residues.

The genes are TRBV6-5 and TRBJ1-3; a possible D gene is TRBD1 (5 bases). Trimming removed 6 bases at V and 0 bases at J, with 12 bases between. CDR1 is MNHEY, CDR2 SVGAGI, per germline. The CDR3 extends over 15 amino acids. The CDR3 nucleotides are TGTGCCAGCAGGCGACAGTCCAGCTCTGGAAACACCATATATTTT. This sequence encodes CASRRQSSSGNTIYF.

The V and J genes are TRBV6-6 and TRBJ2-5; 8 bases are a match to TRBD2. This CDR3 has 14 amino acids. Trimming at V came to 5 bases and at J to 1 base, leaving 3 bases not matched to a gene. Germline V gene sequence: CDR1 MNHNY, CDR2 SVGAGI (reference sequence). The CDR3 DNA follows: TGTGCCAGCAGTCACCGGGGGGGCCAAGAGACCCAGTACTTC. This codes for CASSHRGGQETQYF.

The chain has TRBV20-1 and TRBJ1-5; TRBD1 might be the D (6 bases). Germline V gene lookup returns CDR1 DFQATT and CDR2 SNEGSKA (reference sequence). V was clipped by 3 bases and J by 5 bases, with 11 bases between them. This CDR3 is built from 13 residues. The CDR3 region has the DNA TGCAGTGCTAGTAAGGGGGTAGATCAGCCCCAGCATTTT. Amino acid sequence: CSASKGVDQPQHF.

This chain uses TRBV3-1 (or the pseudogene TRBV3-2) with TRBJ2-7, with D possibly TRBD2 on 5 matching bases. Germline V lookup: CDR1 LGHDT, CDR2 YNNKEL (reference sequence). V lost 3 bases to trimming and J lost 3 bases, with 6 bases between them. The CDR3 is 12 residues long. The CDR3 is CASSHTSYEQYF. The CDR3 nucleotides read TGTGCCAGCAGCCATACTAGCTACGAGCAGTACTTC.

This chain connects TRBV19 to TRBJ2-3; tentatively, D is TRBD1 (6 bases). Germline V gene lookup returns CDR1 LNHDA and CDR2 SQIVND (reference sequence). This CDR3 has 14 amino acids. V lost 4 bases to trimming and J lost 2 bases, with 10 bases between them. CDR3 DNA: TGTGCCAGTAGTAACAGGGCCCCCACAGATACGCAGTATTTT. Protein: CASSNRAPTDTQYF.

This clone was detected once. This rearrangement joins TRBV6-4 to TRBJ2-2; D is undetermined. Trimming stripped 0 bases from V and 6 bases from J, with 8 bases between. Germline-derived CDR1 and CDR2 are MRHNA and SNTAGT. The CDR3 covers 14 residues. The CDR3 nucleotides are TGTGCCAGCAGTGACTCGATGGCAGCCGGGGAGCTGTTTTTT. Translation: CASSDSMAAGELFF.

The chain links TRBV28 to TRBJ1-2; D remains unclear. Trimming took 2 bases from V and 5 from J, leaving 9 bases between them. Germline CDR1 and CDR2: MDHEN and SYDVKM. This CDR3 is 13 amino acids long. DNA for the CDR3: TGTGCCAGCAGTTTAACACAGTCATATGGCTACACCTTC. Protein product: CASSLTQSYGYTF.

The chain employs TRBV27 and TRBJ1-5, with TRBD1 matching 9 bases. The CDR3 totals 13 residues. CDR1 MNHEY and CDR2 SMNVEV come from the germline V gene (reference sequence). With V trimmed by 8 bases and J by 7 bases, 6 bases remained unmatched. CDR3 protein: CASGTGGRQPQHF. CDR3 nucleotides: TGTGCCAGCGGTACAGGGGGCAGGCAGCCCCAGCATTTT.

This chain connects TRBV7-2 to TRBJ2-7; tentative D call: TRBD1 (6 bases). Germline V gene data show CDR1 as SGHTA and CDR2 as FQGNSA. CDR3 size: 16 residues. Trimming took off 2 bases at V and 1 base at J, with 15 bases between the two ends. The CDR3 loop reads CASSLNVRDTSYEQYF. The CDR3, as DNA: TGTGCCAGCAGCTTAAACGTCCGGGACACTTCCTACGAGCAGTACTTC.